Following are 14 T cell receptor beta chains from one sample sequenced in a study of blood T cell repertoires in COVID-19. Profiled with immunoSEQ multiplex PCR; TCRdb holds only in-frame clones, not every one. The sample gives about 68,000 clones, 84% of which show up once; 7.5% to 9.5% is in the top ten. Sequencing used peripheral blood. These receptors all stem from a man in his fifties or sixties with active COVID-19.

This clone was seen only a few times. The chain is built from TRBV3-1 (or the pseudogene TRBV3-2) and TRBJ1-5; no clear D. From germline, CDR1 is LGHDT and CDR2 YNNKEL (reference sequence). The CDR3 is 14 residues long. Between the trimmed V and J ends, which lost 5 bases and 6 bases, there was a span of 14 bases. CDR3 loop: CASSLGRPRQPQHF. The CDR3 bases are TGTGCCAGCAGCTTGGGCCGACCCCGTCAGCCCCAGCATTTT.

The chain has TRBV7-8 and TRBJ2-1; 9 bases are a match to TRBD2. Germline V gene data show CDR1 as SGHVS and CDR2 as FQNEAQ. With 1 base clipped from V and 5 bases from J, the junction kept 9 bases outside the gene matches. This CDR3 region has 17 residues. CDR3 in DNA: TGTGCCAGCAGCTTAGATGGGGGGGGACTAGCAAACAATGAGCAGTTCTTC. Translation gives CASSLDGGGLANNEQFF. The whole variable domain, remainder taken from reference TRBV7-8 and TRBJ2-1, is GAGVSQSPRYKVAKRGQDVALRCDPISGHVSLFWYQQALGQGPEFLTYFQNEAQLDKSGLPSDRFFAERPEGSVSTLKIQRTQQEDSAVYLCASSLDGGGLANNEQFFGPGTRLTVL.

This chain links TRBV20-1 with TRBJ1-1, with 8 nucleotides matching TRBD1. In germline, CDR1 is DFQATT, CDR2 SNEGSKA (reference sequence). The CDR3 length is 11 residues. The CDR3 DNA is TGCAGCCAACAGGGGGGAGTTGAAGCTTTCTTT. Protein: CSQQGGVEAFF.

This sequence joins TRBV6-6 and TRBJ2-1, with 10 bases identical to TRBD2. There are 17 residues in the CDR3. V shed 5 bases, J shed 0 bases, and the junction held 7 bases outside the gene matches. Germline lookup yields CDR1 MNHNY and CDR2 SVGAGI (reference sequence). The CDR3: CASSRTSGPSSYNEQFF. The CDR3 DNA is TGTGCCAGCAGTCGGACTAGCGGCCCGAGCTCCTACAATGAGCAGTTCTTC.

This clone was seen a single time. V usage is TRBV11-2 and J usage is TRBJ2-1; D remains unclear. Germline CDR1 reads SGHAT; CDR2 reads FQNNGV. The V gene lost 4 bases and the J gene lost 0 bases, with 13 bases spanning the gap. The CDR3 totals 16 residues. Here the CDR3 DNA reads TGTGCCAGCAGCTCCAGCCTAGTACACTCCTACAATGAGCAGTTCTTC. Translating gives CASSSSLVHSYNEQFF.

V is TRBV11-2 and J is TRBJ2-5; D possibly corresponds to TRBD2 (6 bases). This CDR3 has 14 amino acids. The V gene lost 5 bases and the J gene lost 4 bases, with 14 bases spanning the gap. Germline V gene data show CDR1 as SGHAT and CDR2 as FQNNGV. The CDR3 reads CASSLFYGGETQYF. CDR3 in DNA: TGTGCCAGCAGCCTATTTTACGGGGGAGAGACCCAGTACTTC.

The chain couples TRBV5-4 to TRBJ2-2, with TRBD1 matching 8 bases. After removal of 4 bases from V and 1 base from J, the junction contained 6 bases not matched to a gene. There are 16 residues in the CDR3. CDR1 is SGHNT, CDR2 YYREEE, per germline (reference sequence). The CDR3 nucleotides read TGTGCCAGCAGCCCCTACAGGGGGTTGAACACCGGGGAGCTGTTTTTT. The encoded protein is CASSPYRGLNTGELFF.

This chain uses TRBV4-3 with TRBJ2-7, with 7 bases aligning to TRBD2. The length of the CDR3 is 16 residues. Germline trimming cut 0 bases from V and 6 bases from J; bases unmatched to any gene: 11. Germline V gene lookup returns CDR1 LGHNA and CDR2 YSLEER. The CDR3, as DNA: TGCGCCAGCAGCCAAGATAGTCGAGCGGGGCCGGGCGAGCAGTACTTC. This gives the protein CASSQDSRAGPGEQYF.

The chain recombines TRBV5-5 with TRBJ2-3, with TRBD1 as a possible D gene (6 bases). CDR1 and CDR2 from the germline V gene are SGHKS and YYEKEE (reference sequence). V was pared by 4 bases and J by 5 bases, with 14 bases between. The CDR3 spans 14 residues. The CDR3 region has the DNA TGTGCCAGCAGCGAGACAGGTTTGGAAGATACGCAGTATTTT. Its protein is CASSETGLEDTQYF.

V and J are TRBV11-2 and TRBJ2-3; 12 bases fit TRBD1. The germline V gene has CDR1 SGHAT and CDR2 FQNNGV. Unmatched junction bases numbered 12, after V lost 5 bases and J lost 0 bases. The CDR3 spans 19 residues. The DNA of the CDR3 is TGTGCCAGCAGCCCCCGAGCGGGACAGGGGGCCAGTAGCACAGATACGCAGTATTTT. Protein product: CASSPRAGQGASSTDTQYF. Full variable domain (outside the CDR3, taken from reference TRBV11-2 and TRBJ2-3): EAGVAQSPRYKIIEKRQSVAFWCNPISGHATLYWYQQILGQGPKLLIQFQNNGVVDDSQLPKDRFSAERLKGVDSTLKIQPAKLEDSAVYLCASSPRAGQGASSTDTQYFGPGTRLTVL.

J is TRBJ1-1 and V is TRBV5-1, with D perhaps matching TRBD1 (6 bases). This CDR3 has 15 amino acids. Trimming removed 2 bases at V and 0 bases at J, with 11 bases between. Germline V gene data show CDR1 as SGHRS and CDR2 as YFSETQ. The CDR3 protein is CASSFGGVMNTEAFF. For the CDR3, the DNA is TGCGCCAGCAGCTTTGGGGGCGTCATGAACACTGAAGCTTTCTTT.

The chain links TRBV5-5 to TRBJ2-7; TRBD1 agrees at 8 bases. V dropped 4 bases and J dropped 5; count of bases not matched to a gene: 11. CDR3 length: 15 residues. Germline values: CDR1 SGHKS, CDR2 YYEKEE (reference sequence). The CDR3 sequence: CASSRRQGNTDEQYF. The DNA of the CDR3 is TGTGCCAGCAGCCGTCGACAGGGGAATACGGACGAGCAGTACTTC.

V usage is TRBV11-2 and J usage is TRBJ2-3, with D possibly being TRBD2 (6 bases). Trimming removed 5 bases from V and 6 bases from J, with 21 bases in between. CDR3 length: 16 amino acids. CDR1 is SGHAT, CDR2 FQNNGV, per germline. The CDR3 protein is CASSPRSGGKGDTQYF. DNA of the CDR3: TGTGCCAGCAGCCCGCGAAGTGGGGGGAAGGGGGATACGCAGTATTTT.

This chain links TRBV15 with TRBJ1-3; D is uncertain. Between the trimmed V and J ends, which lost 0 bases and 4 bases, there was a span of 7 bases. The germline V gene encodes CDR1 LNHNV and CDR2 YYDKDF (reference sequence). The CDR3 is 14 amino acids. CDR3 in amino acids: CATSREVLGNTIYF. CDR3 sequence (DNA): TGTGCCACCAGCAGAGAGGTACTCGGAAACACCATATATTTT.